This passage covers 29 T cell receptor beta chains from one sample sequenced in a study of blood T cell repertoires in COVID-19. TCRdb keeps only in-frame clones here, not all; method: immunoSEQ multiplex PCR. Here the sample spans approximately 200,000 clones, 84% being singletons. Sequenced input: peripheral blood. These receptor sequences come from an elderly woman with COVID-19, enrolled during active disease.

This clone came up a few times. CDR3 DNA: TGTGCCAGCGGGCTCAGGGGGAGTTCACCCCTCCACTTT. Amino acids: CASGLRGSSPLHF. The chain combines TRBV6-5 with TRBJ1-6; 7 nucleotides match TRBD1. J gave up 9 bases and V 8 bases, and 7 bases lay outside the gene matches. This CDR3 spans 13 amino acids. The germline V gene has CDR1 MNHEY and CDR2 SVGAGI.

V and J are TRBV12-3 or TRBV12-4 and TRBJ1-2, with TRBD1 matching 8 bases. The length of the CDR3 is 13 residues. The V and J ends lost 5 bases and 3 bases, in that order; junction bases with no gene match: 2. The CDR3 protein is CASSLTGDYGYTF. The CDR3 DNA is TGTGCCAGCAGTCTGACAGGGGACTATGGCTACACCTTC.

V is TRBV28 and J is TRBJ1-2; D is unclear. In germline, CDR1 is MDHEN, CDR2 SYDVKM. Trimming removed 6 bases at V and 8 bases at J, with 16 bases between. The CDR3 spans 13 residues. The CDR3 is CASRLGYERGYTF. CDR3 in DNA: TGTGCCAGCAGGCTAGGCTATGAGAGGGGCTACACCTTC.

The chain is built from TRBV6-2 or TRBV6-3 and TRBJ1-2; 11 nucleotides align to TRBD1. Germline-derived CDR1 and CDR2 are MNHEY and SVGEGT. The CDR3 is 17 residues long. The J segment lost 5 bases and the V segment lost 6 bases, leaving 14 bases of the junction unmatched. CDR3 sequence reads: CASSRSPGQGGPYGYTF. The CDR3 DNA sequence: TGTGCCAGCAGCCGTTCCCCGGGACAGGGGGGCCCTTATGGCTACACCTTC.

This clone was observed once. The V gene is TRBV7-9, the J gene TRBJ2-3, with 9 bases aligning to TRBD1. V was pared by 5 bases and J by 0 bases, with 6 bases of the junction left unmatched. CDR3 length: 16 residues. Germline V CDR1 and CDR2: SEHNR, FQNEAQ (reference sequence). DNA of the CDR3: TGTGCCAGCAGCCGGACAGGGGCTCGCAGCACAGATACGCAGTATTTT. This codes for CASSRTGARSTDTQYF. Variable domain in full (rest from reference TRBV7-9 and TRBJ2-3): DTGVSQNPRHKITKRGQNVTFRCDPISEHNRLYWYRQTLGQGPEFLTYFQNEAQLEKSRLLSDRFSAERPKGSFSTLEIQRTEQGDSAMYLCASSRTGARSTDTQYFGPGTRLTVL.

The chain is built from TRBV6-1 and TRBJ1-5; D ambiguous. The germline gives CDR1 MNHNS, CDR2 SASEGT. The CDR3 has 13 amino acids. The V and J ends lost 2 bases and 3 bases respectively, with 5 bases between them. Written as DNA, the CDR3 is TGTGCCAGCAGTGAAACTTTCAATCAGCCCCAGCATTTT. This translates into CASSETFNQPQHF.

V and J are TRBV11-2 and TRBJ1-1, with D hard to call. Germline V lookup: CDR1 SGHAT, CDR2 FQNNGV. The CDR3 runs to 14 residues. V lost 2 bases, J lost 1 base, and 8 bases lay in between. CDR3 amino acids: CASSLIPGNTEAFF. The CDR3 DNA is TGTGCCAGCAGCTTAATCCCAGGGAACACTGAAGCTTTCTTT.

CDR3 nucleotides: TGTGCCACTCGTTCGGTGGGGCTGGATACGCAGTATTTT. Amino acid sequence: CATRSVGLDTQYF. This rearrangement joins TRBV19 to TRBJ2-3, with D perhaps TRBD1 (5 bases). Trimming removed 10 bases at V and 6 bases at J, with 17 bases between. Germline values: CDR1 LNHDA, CDR2 SQIVND (reference sequence). The CDR3 has 13 amino acids.

This clone was observed once. The chain joins TRBV6-6 to TRBJ2-1; 8 nucleotides align to TRBD1. The CDR3 runs 14 residues. Germline trimming cut 7 bases from V and 6 bases from J; bases unmatched to any gene: 8. Germline lookup yields CDR1 MNHNY and CDR2 SVGAGI (reference sequence). The CDR3 DNA reads as TGTGCCAGCAAGGAGACAGGGGTCACCAATGAGCAGTTCTTC. Translated, it gives CASKETGVTNEQFF.

This clone has a single count. The rearrangement links TRBV28 to TRBJ1-4; tentatively, D is TRBD1 (5 bases). Trimming removed 6 bases from V and 5 bases from J, with 16 bases in between. Germline assignment: CDR1 MDHEN and CDR2 SYDVKM. The CDR3 runs 15 residues. CDR3 nucleotide sequence: TGTGCCAGCAGAGAACCCGGGACTTCCAATGAAAAACTGTTTTTT. Translated, it gives CASREPGTSNEKLFF.

This sequence joins TRBV7-2 and TRBJ2-1; 7 bases match TRBD1. Germline V gene lookup returns CDR1 SGHTA and CDR2 FQGNSA. There are 16 residues in the CDR3. V shed 3 bases and J 3 bases; nucleotides not matched to a gene: 8. CDR3 nucleotides: TGTGCCAGCAGCTTTACGACAGGGAAAGACTACAATGAGCAGTTCTTC. Translating it yields CASSFTTGKDYNEQFF.

The V gene is TRBV30, the J gene TRBJ2-1, with 7 bases that match TRBD2. Looked up from germline, CDR1 is GTSNPN and CDR2 is SVGIG (reference sequence). The CDR3 runs 17 residues. V shed 0 bases, J shed 6 bases, and the junction held 14 bases outside the gene matches. CDR3 DNA: TGTGCCTGGAGTGTAGTTTGGGCGGGGGTTGTTGTCAATGAGCAGTTCTTC. Translation: CAWSVVWAGVVVNEQFF.

This clone turned up a few times. The chain is built from TRBV7-9 and TRBJ2-7; 9 nucleotides line up with TRBD1. Germline-derived CDR1 and CDR2 are SEHNR and FQNEAQ (reference sequence). J was trimmed by 3 bases and V by 7 bases; bases with no gene match: 7. The CDR3 length is 14 residues. The DNA for the CDR3 is TGTGCCAGCAACCCGGGACAGGGAGTCTACGAGCAGTACTTC. Translating gives CASNPGQGVYEQYF.

The J gene is TRBJ2-5, the V gene TRBV10-1; D possibly corresponds to TRBD2 (6 bases). The CDR3 has 15 amino acids. Germline V gene lookup returns CDR1 WNHNN and CDR2 SYGVQD (reference sequence). Trimming cost V 3 bases and J 5 bases, with 16 bases left between them. The chain's CDR3 is CASSDPGGVSETQYF. The CDR3 DNA is TGCGCCAGCAGTGATCCCGGGGGAGTCAGTGAGACCCAGTACTTC.

This clone was observed a single time. The rearrangement joins TRBV18 to TRBJ2-5; possibly TRBD1 for D (6 bases). The CDR3 has 15 residues. Germline V gene data show CDR1 as KGHSH and CDR2 as LQKENI. Trimming left V 5 bases short and J 5 bases short, with 18 bases between. The CDR3 reads CASSSRQVIAETQYF. The CDR3 DNA sequence: TGTGCCAGCTCAAGTCGACAGGTCATCGCGGAGACCCAGTACTTC.

V and J are TRBV24-1 and TRBJ1-2; D might be TRBD1 (6 bases). CDR3 length: 12 amino acids. Trimming pared 6 bases from V and 6 bases from J, leaving 10 bases between. Germline CDR1 and CDR2: KGHDR and SFDVKD. The CDR3 DNA reads as TGTGCCACCAGTCCAGGGGCGAATGGCTACACCTTC. Its translation: CATSPGANGYTF.

V gene TRBV7-9 combines with J gene TRBJ1-2, with 8 bases fitting TRBD1. The V and J ends lost 3 bases and 7 bases, in that order; junction bases with no gene match: 4. This CDR3 is 13 amino acids long. Germline assignment: CDR1 SEHNR and CDR2 FQNEAQ (reference sequence). The CDR3 DNA reads TGTGCCAGCAGCTTCGGGACAGGCAGTGGCTACACCTTC. This encodes CASSFGTGSGYTF.

The chain uses TRBV2 and TRBJ1-2, with 9 bases fitting TRBD1. Germline assignment: CDR1 SNHLY and CDR2 FYNNEI. The CDR3 has 14 residues. After removal of 4 bases from V and 2 bases from J, the junction contained 2 bases not matched to a gene. This CDR3 reads CASSGTGENYGYTF. The CDR3 nucleotides are TGTGCCAGCAGTGGGACAGGGGAGAACTATGGCTACACCTTC. The complete variable domain, with remaining parts taken from reference TRBV2 and TRBJ1-2, reads EPEVTQTPSHQVTQMGQEVILRCVPISNHLYFYWYRQILGQKVEFLVSFYNNEISEKSEIFDDQFSVERPDGSNFTLKIRSTKLEDSAMYFCASSGTGENYGYTFGSGTRLTVV.

The chain is built from TRBV19 and TRBJ2-7, with D possibly being TRBD2 (7 bases). CDR3 length equals 14 residues. Germline CDR1 and CDR2: LNHDA and SQIVND (reference sequence). With 5 bases removed from V and 2 bases from J, the gap between germline ends came to 13 bases. CDR3 nucleotides: TGTGCCAGTAGTGGGGGGGCGCCGCCCTACGAGCAGTACTTC. It codes for CASSGGAPPYEQYF.

The V and J genes are TRBV21-1 and TRBJ1-5. TRBV21-1 is shown as a pseudogene. The CDR3 runs 16 residues. CDR3 bases: TGTGCCAGCAGCAAAGCTATCCCGAGGCGCAATCAGCCCCAGCATTTT. Protein sequence: CASSKAIPRRNQPQHF.

The genes are TRBV20-1 and TRBJ2-7; 9 nucleotides agree with TRBD2. Germline CDR1 reads DFQATT; CDR2 reads SNEGSKA (reference sequence). The CDR3 covers 11 residues. This CDR3 is CTAGGPDEQYV. CDR3 nucleotides: TGCACCGCGGGGGGGCCAGACGAGCAGTACGTC.

The table lists this clone with a count of one. This chain joins TRBV3-1 (or the pseudogene TRBV3-2) and TRBJ2-1; perhaps TRBD1 as D (6 bases). The CDR3 spans 15 residues. Germline lookup yields CDR1 LGHDT and CDR2 YNNKEL (reference sequence). The V end lost 4 bases, the J end lost 4 bases, and 14 bases lay between the germline ends. CDR3 DNA: TGTGCCAGCAGCCCCGGACAGTTACAATACAATGAGCAGTTCTTC. Translated, it gives CASSPGQLQYNEQFF.

A few counts support this clone. This chain joins TRBV19 and TRBJ1-2; 7 positions match TRBD1. V shed 3 bases, J shed 14 bases, and the junction held 12 bases outside the gene matches. Germline lookup yields CDR1 LNHDA and CDR2 SQIVND (reference sequence). CDR3 size: 13 residues. Here the CDR3 reads CASSMARDRSLTF. In DNA, the CDR3 is TGTGCCAGTAGTATGGCAAGGGACAGATCGTTAACCTTC.

The V gene is TRBV30, the J gene TRBJ1-2, with a possible D match to TRBD1 (5 bases). V dropped 2 bases and J dropped 7 bases, with 17 bases sitting between them. CDR1 GTSNPN and CDR2 SVGIG come from the germline V gene (reference sequence). CDR3 length: 14 residues. The CDR3 DNA reads TGTGCCTGGAGTCCAGGGAAGAGCTATCTTGGCTACACCTTC. It encodes CAWSPGKSYLGYTF.

V gene TRBV5-1 combines with J gene TRBJ2-3; 10 nucleotides align to TRBD1. The CDR3 is 14 residues long. Germline lookup yields CDR1 SGHRS and CDR2 YFSETQ. The trim removed 8 bases at V and 1 base at J, leaving 4 bases unmatched. The CDR3 sequence: CASTDRGGTDTQYF. The CDR3 nucleotides read TGCGCCAGTACGGACAGGGGGGGCACAGATACGCAGTATTTT.

The chain uses TRBV2 and TRBJ1-1, with D possibly being TRBD1 (6 bases). This CDR3 spans 12 amino acids. Germline CDR1 SNHLY, CDR2 FYNNEI. V lost 5 bases and J 6 bases, leaving 10 bases between the germline ends. The CDR3 region has the DNA TGTGCCAGCAGTCGGGGGGCGGCTGAAGCTTTCTTT. It translates to CASSRGAAEAFF. Filled out from reference TRBV2 and TRBJ1-1, the complete variable domain reads EPEVTQTPSHQVTQMGQEVILRCVPISNHLYFYWYRQILGQKVEFLVSFYNNEISEKSEIFDDQFSVERPDGSNFTLKIRSTKLEDSAMYFCASSRGAAEAFFGQGTRLTVV.

As regards this clone: The same CDR3 also results from other DNA sequences found in this sample. The rearrangement joins TRBV2 to TRBJ2-7; a weak D match, TRBD1 (5 bases). Per germline, CDR1 SNHLY and CDR2 FYNNEI. The V and J ends lost 6 bases and 2 bases respectively, with 8 bases between them. This CDR3 has 12 residues. This CDR3 reads CASSQQAYEQYV. Written as DNA, the CDR3 is TGTGCCAGCAGCCAACAGGCCTACGAGCAGTACGTC.

The CDR3 loop reads CASNRGTNNNEQFF. For the CDR3, the DNA is TGTGCCAGCAATAGAGGGACAAACAACAATGAGCAGTTCTTC. The V and J genes are TRBV6-5 and TRBJ2-1; TRBD1 might be the D (6 bases). V was shortened by 7 bases and J by 5 bases, with 15 bases between the two germline ends. CDR1 is MNHEY and CDR2 is SVGAGI in the germline V gene. This CDR3 has 14 residues.

The chain uses TRBV30 and TRBJ1-6, with TRBD1 identical over 7 bases. Germline loops: CDR1 GTSNPN, CDR2 SVGIG (reference sequence). This CDR3 contains 14 residues. Trimming removed 0 bases from V and 8 bases from J; junction bases left unmatched: 4. The CDR3 region is CAWSVLTGDSPLHF. The DNA for the CDR3 is TGTGCCTGGAGTGTATTAACAGGGGATTCACCCCTCCACTTT.